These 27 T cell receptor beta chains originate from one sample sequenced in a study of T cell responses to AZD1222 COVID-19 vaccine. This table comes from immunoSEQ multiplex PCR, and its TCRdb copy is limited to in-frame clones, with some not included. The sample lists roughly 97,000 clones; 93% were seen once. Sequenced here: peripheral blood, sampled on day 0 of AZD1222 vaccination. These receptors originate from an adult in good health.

DNA for the CDR3: TGTGCCAGCAGCTTAGAGGGGGTAGCCAAAAACATTCAGTACTTC. This sequence encodes CASSLEGVAKNIQYF. The chain has TRBV7-2 and TRBJ2-4, with D perhaps matching TRBD1 (6 bases). Trimming stripped 1 base from V and 0 bases from J, with 7 bases between. Germline V gene lookup returns CDR1 SGHTA and CDR2 FQGNSA. There are 15 residues in the CDR3.

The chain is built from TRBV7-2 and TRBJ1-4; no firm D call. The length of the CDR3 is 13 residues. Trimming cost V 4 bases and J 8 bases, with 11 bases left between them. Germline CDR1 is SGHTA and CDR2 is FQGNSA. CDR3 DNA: TGTGCCAGCAGCTCCCGGCAAACCGAAAAACTGTTTTTT. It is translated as CASSSRQTEKLFF.

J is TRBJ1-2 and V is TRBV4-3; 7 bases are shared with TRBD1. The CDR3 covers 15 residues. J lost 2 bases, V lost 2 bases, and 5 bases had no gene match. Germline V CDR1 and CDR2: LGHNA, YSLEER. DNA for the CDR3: TGCGCCAGCAGCCAAAAGTGGGACAGAAACTATGGCTACACCTTC. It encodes CASSQKWDRNYGYTF.

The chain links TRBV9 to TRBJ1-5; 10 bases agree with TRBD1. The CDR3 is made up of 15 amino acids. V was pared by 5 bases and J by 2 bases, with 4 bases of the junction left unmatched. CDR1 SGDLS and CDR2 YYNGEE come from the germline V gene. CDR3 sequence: CASSPGQGGNQPQHF. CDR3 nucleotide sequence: TGTGCCAGCAGTCCCGGACAGGGGGGCAATCAGCCCCAGCATTTT.

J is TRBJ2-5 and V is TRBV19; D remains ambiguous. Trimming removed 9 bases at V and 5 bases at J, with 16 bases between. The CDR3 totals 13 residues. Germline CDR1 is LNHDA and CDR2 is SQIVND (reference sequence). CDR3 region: CASGLGFGETQYF. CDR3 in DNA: TGTGCCAGCGGGTTGGGGTTCGGGGAGACCCAGTACTTC.

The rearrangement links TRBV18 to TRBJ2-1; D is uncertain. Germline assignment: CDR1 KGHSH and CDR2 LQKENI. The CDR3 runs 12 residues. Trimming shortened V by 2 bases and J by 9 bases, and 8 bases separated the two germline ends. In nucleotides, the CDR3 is TGTGCCAGCTCACCAGGGTTGACTGAGCAGTTCTTC. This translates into CASSPGLTEQFF.

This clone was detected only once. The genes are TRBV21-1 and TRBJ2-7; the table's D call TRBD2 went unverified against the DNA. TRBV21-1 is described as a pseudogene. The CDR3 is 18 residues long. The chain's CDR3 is CASSKARGLAGVFNEQYF. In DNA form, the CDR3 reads TGTGCCAGCAGCAAAGCGCGGGGACTAGCGGGAGTGTTCAACGAGCAGTACTTC.

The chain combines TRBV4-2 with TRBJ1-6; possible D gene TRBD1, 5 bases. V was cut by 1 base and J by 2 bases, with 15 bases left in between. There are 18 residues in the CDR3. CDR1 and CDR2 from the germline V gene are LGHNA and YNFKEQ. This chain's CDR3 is CASSQGQRTPAYNSPLHF. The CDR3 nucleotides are TGTGCCAGCAGCCAAGGCCAGCGGACACCGGCCTATAATTCACCCCTCCACTTT.

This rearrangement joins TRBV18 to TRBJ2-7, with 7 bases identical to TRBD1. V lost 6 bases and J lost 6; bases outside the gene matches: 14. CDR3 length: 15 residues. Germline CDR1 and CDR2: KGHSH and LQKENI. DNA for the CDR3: TGTGCCAGCTCTACCAGGACAGGCGATATTCTCGAGCAGTACTTC. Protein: CASSTRTGDILEQYF. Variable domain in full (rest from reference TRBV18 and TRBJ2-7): NAGVMQNPRHLVRRRGQEARLRCSPMKGHSHVYWYRQLPEEGLKFMVYLQKENIIDESGMPKERFSAEFPKEGPSILRIQQVVRGDSAAYFCASSTRTGDILEQYFGPGTRLTVT.

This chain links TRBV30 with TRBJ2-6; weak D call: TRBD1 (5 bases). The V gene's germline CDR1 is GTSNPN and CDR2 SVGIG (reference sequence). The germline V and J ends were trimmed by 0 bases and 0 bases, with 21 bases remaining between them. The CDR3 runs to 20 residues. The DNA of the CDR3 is TGTGCCTGGAGTGTAATAAGAGTTGGCAGGGAATTCTCTGGGGCCAACGTCCTGACTTTC. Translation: CAWSVIRVGREFSGANVLTF.

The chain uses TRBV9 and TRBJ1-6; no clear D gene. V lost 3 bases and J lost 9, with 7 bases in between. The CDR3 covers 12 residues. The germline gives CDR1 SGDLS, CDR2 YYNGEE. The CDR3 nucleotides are TGTGCCAGCAGCGCACAGAGTTCACCCCTCCACTTT. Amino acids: CASSAQSSPLHF.

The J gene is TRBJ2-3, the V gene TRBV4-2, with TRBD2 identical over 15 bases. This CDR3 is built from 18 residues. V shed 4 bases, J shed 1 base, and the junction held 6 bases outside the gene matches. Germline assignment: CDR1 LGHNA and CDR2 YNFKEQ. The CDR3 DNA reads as TGTGCCAGCAGCCCGGGACTAGCGGGAGGCCTAGGCACAGATACGCAGTATTTT. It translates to CASSPGLAGGLGTDTQYF.

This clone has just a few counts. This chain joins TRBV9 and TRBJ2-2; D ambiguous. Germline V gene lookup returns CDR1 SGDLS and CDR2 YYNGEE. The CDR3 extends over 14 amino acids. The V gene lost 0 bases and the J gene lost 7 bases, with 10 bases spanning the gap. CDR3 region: CASSVVDMSGELFF. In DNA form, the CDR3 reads TGTGCCAGCAGCGTAGTGGATATGAGCGGGGAGCTGTTTTTT.

In DNA, the CDR3 is TGTGCCAGCAGCGTGGAGACCTCGAATGAGCAGTTCTTC. It encodes CASSVETSNEQFF. The chain links TRBV11-3 to TRBJ2-1; D gene unclear. Germline lookup yields CDR1 SGHNT and CDR2 YENEEA. The CDR3 consists of 13 residues. The V gene lost 5 bases and the J gene lost 7 bases, with 12 bases spanning the gap.

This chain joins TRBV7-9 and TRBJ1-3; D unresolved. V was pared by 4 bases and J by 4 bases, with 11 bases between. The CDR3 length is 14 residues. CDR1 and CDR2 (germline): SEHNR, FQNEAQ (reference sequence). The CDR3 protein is CASSYGLTGNTIYF. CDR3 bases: TGTGCCAGCAGCTACGGACTGACGGGAAACACCATATATTTT. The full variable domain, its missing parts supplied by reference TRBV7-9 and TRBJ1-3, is DTGVSQNPRHKITKRGQNVTFRCDPISEHNRLYWYRQTLGQGPEFLTYFQNEAQLEKSRLLSDRFSAERPKGSFSTLEIQRTEQGDSAMYLCASSYGLTGNTIYFGEGSWLTVV.

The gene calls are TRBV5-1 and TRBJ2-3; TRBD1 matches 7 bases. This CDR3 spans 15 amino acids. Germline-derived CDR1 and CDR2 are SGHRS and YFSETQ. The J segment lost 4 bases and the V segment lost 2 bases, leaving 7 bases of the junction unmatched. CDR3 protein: CASSFSGGQSDTQYF. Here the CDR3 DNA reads TGCGCCAGCAGCTTTTCAGGGGGTCAATCAGATACGCAGTATTTT.

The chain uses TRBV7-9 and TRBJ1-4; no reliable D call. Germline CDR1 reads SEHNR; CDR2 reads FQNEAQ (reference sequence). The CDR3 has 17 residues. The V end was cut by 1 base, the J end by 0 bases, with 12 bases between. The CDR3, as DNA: TGTGCCAGCAGCTTAGGAGGGTCGCTTGCAACTAATGAAAAACTGTTTTTT. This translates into CASSLGGSLATNEKLFF. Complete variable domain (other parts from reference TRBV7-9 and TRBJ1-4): DTGVSQNPRHKITKRGQNVTFRCDPISEHNRLYWYRQTLGQGPEFLTYFQNEAQLEKSRLLSDRFSAERPKGSFSTLEIQRTEQGDSAMYLCASSLGGSLATNEKLFFGSGTQLSVL.

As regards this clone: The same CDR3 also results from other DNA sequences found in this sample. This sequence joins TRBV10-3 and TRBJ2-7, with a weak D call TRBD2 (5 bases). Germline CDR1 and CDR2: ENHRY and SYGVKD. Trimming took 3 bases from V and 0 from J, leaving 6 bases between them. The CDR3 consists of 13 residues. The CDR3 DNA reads TGTGCCATCAGTGACCGGGACTCCTACGAGCAGTACTTC. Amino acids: CAISDRDSYEQYF.

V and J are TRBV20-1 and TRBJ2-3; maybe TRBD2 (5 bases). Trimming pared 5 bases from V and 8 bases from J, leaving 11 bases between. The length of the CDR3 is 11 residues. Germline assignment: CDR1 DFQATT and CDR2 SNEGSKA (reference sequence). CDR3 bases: TGCAGTGCTTCGGAAGGGAGTACGCAGTATTTT. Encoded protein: CSASEGSTQYF.

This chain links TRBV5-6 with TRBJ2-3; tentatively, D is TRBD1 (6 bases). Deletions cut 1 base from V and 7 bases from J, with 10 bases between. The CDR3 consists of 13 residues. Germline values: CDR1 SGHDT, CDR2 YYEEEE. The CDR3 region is CASSLMGHNTQYF. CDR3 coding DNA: TGTGCCAGCAGCTTGATGGGACATAATACGCAGTATTTT.

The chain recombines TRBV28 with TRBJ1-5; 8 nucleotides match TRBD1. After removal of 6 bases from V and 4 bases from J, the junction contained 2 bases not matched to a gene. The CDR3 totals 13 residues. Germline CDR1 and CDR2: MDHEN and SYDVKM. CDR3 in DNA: TGTGCCAGCAGCAGGACAGGGAATCAGCCCCAGCATTTT. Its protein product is CASSRTGNQPQHF.

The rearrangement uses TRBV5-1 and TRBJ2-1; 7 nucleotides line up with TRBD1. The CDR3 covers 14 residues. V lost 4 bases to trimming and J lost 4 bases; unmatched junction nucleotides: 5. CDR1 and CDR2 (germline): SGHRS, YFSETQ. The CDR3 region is CASSTLDRYNEQFF. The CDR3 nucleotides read TGCGCCAGCAGCACGCTGGACAGGTACAATGAGCAGTTCTTC.

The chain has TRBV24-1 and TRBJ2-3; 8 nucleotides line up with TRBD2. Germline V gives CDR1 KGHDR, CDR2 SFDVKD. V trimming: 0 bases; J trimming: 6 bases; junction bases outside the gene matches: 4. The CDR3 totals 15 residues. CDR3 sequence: CATSDLTSGQDTQYF. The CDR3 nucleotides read TGTGCCACCAGTGATTTGACTAGCGGCCAGGATACGCAGTATTTT.

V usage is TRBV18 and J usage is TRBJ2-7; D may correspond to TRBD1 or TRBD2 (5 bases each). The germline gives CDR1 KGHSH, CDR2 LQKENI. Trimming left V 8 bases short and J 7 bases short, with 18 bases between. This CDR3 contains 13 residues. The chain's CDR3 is CASEPNRDGEQYF. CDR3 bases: TGTGCCAGCGAACCCAACCGGGACGGGGAGCAGTACTTC.

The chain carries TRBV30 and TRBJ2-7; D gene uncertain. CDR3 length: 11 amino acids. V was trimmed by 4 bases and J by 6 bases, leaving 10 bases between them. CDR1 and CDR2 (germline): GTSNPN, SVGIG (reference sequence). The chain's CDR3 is CAWTRSREQYF. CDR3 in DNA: TGTGCCTGGACTAGGAGCCGCGAGCAGTACTTC. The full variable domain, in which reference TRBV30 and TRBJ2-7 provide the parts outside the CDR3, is SQTIHQWPATLVQPVGSPLSLECTVEGTSNPNLYWYRQAAGRGLQLLFYSVGIGQISSEVPQNLSASRPQDRQFILSSKKLLLSDSGFYLCAWTRSREQYFGPGTRLTVT.

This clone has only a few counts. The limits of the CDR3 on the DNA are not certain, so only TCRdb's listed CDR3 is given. CDR3 loop: CASTPWAEGAVGPQHF. The chain employs TRBV21-1 and TRBJ1-5. TRBV21-1 is a known pseudogene. The CDR3 contains 16 residues when both ends are counted.

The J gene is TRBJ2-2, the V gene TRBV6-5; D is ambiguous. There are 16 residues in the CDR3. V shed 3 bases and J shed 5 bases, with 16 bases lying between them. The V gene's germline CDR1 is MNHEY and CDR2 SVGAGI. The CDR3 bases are TGTGCCAGCAGTTATTCATCAGCAGGACGGACCGGGGAGCTGTTTTTT. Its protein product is CASSYSSAGRTGELFF.